The 10 T cell receptor beta chains presented below share a single source sample, sequenced in a study of shared clonotypes between healthy human individuals. Here immunoSEQ multiplex PCR was the method, and the copy in TCRdb shows in-frame clones only, minus some. The table records roughly 1,600,000 clones, 98% of them present only once. Sequences were obtained from naive CD4+ T cells sorted from blood. Subset meaning: CD45RA+ positively selected. The receptor set was obtained from a man aged 25 to 40 in good health.

The rearrangement uses TRBV5-1 and TRBJ1-2, with 10 positions matching TRBD1. V was clipped by 0 bases and J by 6 bases; unmatched bases: 2. The CDR3 spans 14 residues. CDR1 and CDR2 (germline): SGHRS, YFSETQ. CDR3 loop: CASSLGGTGDGYTF. DNA for the CDR3: TGCGCCAGCAGCTTGGGAGGGACAGGGGATGGCTACACCTTC.

CDR3 sequence reads: CASSEGSGSTDTQYF. The CDR3 region has the DNA TGTGCCAGCAGTGAGGGAAGCGGCAGCACAGATACGCAGTATTTT. J is TRBJ2-3 and V is TRBV25-1; a weak D match, TRBD2 (5 bases). The ends were cut back, 3 bases at V and 0 bases at J, with 10 bases in the middle. The length of the CDR3 is 15 residues. Germline lookup yields CDR1 MGHDK and CDR2 SYGVNS.

J is TRBJ1-5 and V is TRBV28; D gene uncertain. Germline lookup yields CDR1 MDHEN and CDR2 SYDVKM. V lost 2 bases to trimming and J lost 6 bases, with 14 bases between them. This CDR3 has 15 residues. This CDR3 is CASSLERVSAQPQHF. The CDR3 DNA reads TGTGCCAGCAGTTTAGAGCGGGTTTCGGCTCAGCCCCAGCATTTT.

The gene calls are TRBV28 and TRBJ2-3, with TRBD2 identical over 9 bases. Germline CDR1 is MDHEN and CDR2 is SYDVKM. The CDR3 is 19 amino acids. V dropped 2 bases and J dropped 2; count of bases not matched to a gene: 14. CDR3 coding DNA: TGTGCCAGCAGTTTAAGGGGACTAGCTGGAGTAAGGTACACAGATACGCAGTATTTT. Translation: CASSLRGLAGVRYTDTQYF. Full variable domain (missing parts from reference TRBV28 and TRBJ2-3): DVKVTQSSRYLVKRTGEKVFLECVQDMDHENMFWYRQDPGLGLRLIYFSYDVKMKEKGDIPEGYSVSREKKERFSLILESASTNQTSMYLCASSLRGLAGVRYTDTQYFGPGTRLTVL.

The gene calls are TRBV18 and TRBJ2-3; D gene unclear. The CDR3 is 14 amino acids. CDR1 KGHSH and CDR2 LQKENI come from the germline V gene. V lost 1 base and J lost 5, with 10 bases in between. The DNA of the CDR3 is TGTGCCAGCTCACCACAGAGTTCGGAAGATACGCAGTATTTT. This encodes CASSPQSSEDTQYF.

Details on this clone: The sample contains more than one DNA sequence encoding this CDR3. In DNA form, the CDR3 reads TGTGCCAGCAGCTTAGGACAGGGGGCGGCCGGGGAGCTGTTTTTT. This encodes CASSLGQGAAGELFF. The rearrangement joins TRBV5-4 to TRBJ2-2, with 11 bases that match TRBD1. V trimming: 2 bases; J trimming: 6 bases; junction bases outside the gene matches: 3. The CDR3 is made up of 15 amino acids. Per germline, CDR1 SGHNT and CDR2 YYREEE (reference sequence).

The gene calls are TRBV7-9 and TRBJ2-3, with TRBD2 identical over 14 bases. This CDR3 spans 16 amino acids. In germline, CDR1 is SEHNR, CDR2 FQNEAQ (reference sequence). With 6 bases clipped from V and 2 bases from J, the junction kept 4 bases outside the gene matches. DNA for the CDR3: TGTGCCAGCAGTAAGGGACTAGCGGGAGTCACAGATACGCAGTATTTT. Translating gives CASSKGLAGVTDTQYF.

CDR3 nucleotides: TGTGCCAGCAGAGCTCGGACCGGGAGCTCCTACGAGCAGTACTTC. Translation gives CASRARTGSSYEQYF. The chain recombines TRBV11-3 with TRBJ2-7; a possible D gene is TRBD2 (6 bases). V lost 6 bases and J 0 bases, leaving 15 bases between the germline ends. The CDR3 spans 15 residues. CDR1 and CDR2 from the germline V gene are SGHNT and YENEEA.

The chain employs TRBV28 and TRBJ2-3; D unclear. Between the trimmed V and J ends, which lost 7 bases and 0 bases, there was a span of 5 bases. CDR3 length: 12 amino acids. Germline assignment: CDR1 MDHEN and CDR2 SYDVKM. This CDR3 reads CASTGSTDTQYF. The DNA for the CDR3 is TGTGCCAGCACAGGTAGCACAGATACGCAGTATTTT.

The chain uses TRBV6-5 and TRBJ2-3; the match to TRBD2 covers 7 bases. Germline loops: CDR1 MNHEY, CDR2 SVGAGI. V lost 4 bases to trimming and J lost 0 bases; unmatched junction nucleotides: 7. This CDR3 is 16 amino acids long. The CDR3 DNA reads as TGTGCCAGCAGTTTCTCTAGCGGAGCTAGCACAGATACGCAGTATTTT. Amino acids: CASSFSSGASTDTQYF.